Presented here are 7 T cell receptor beta chains from one specimen sequenced in a study of cytomegalovirus exposure and HLA in healthy donors. PCR primers comprised 60 Vbeta and 13 Jbeta primers. TCRdb's copy holds only in-frame clones and misses some; the assay was immunoSEQ multiplex PCR. The repertoire holds around 89,000 clones, with roughly 80% as singletons. Input material: PBMCs. The source of these receptors is a girl aged 2 to 10 in good health and CMV-seropositive.

The gene calls are TRBV7-3 and TRBJ2-1, with D perhaps TRBD1 (6 bases). Germline V CDR1 and CDR2: SGHTA, FQGTGA. This CDR3 has 15 amino acids. The ends were cut back, 5 bases at V and 0 bases at J, with 11 bases in the middle. CDR3 in amino acids: CASSQGRISYNEQFF. The CDR3 DNA reads TGTGCCAGCAGCCAGGGGAGAATCTCCTACAATGAGCAGTTCTTC.

The CDR3 is CASSGNLQQYF. DNA for the CDR3: TGTGCCAGCTCCGGGAACCTCCAGCAGTACTTC. This chain links TRBV28 with TRBJ2-7; D is possibly TRBD2 (5 bases). Looked up from germline, CDR1 is MDHEN and CDR2 is SYDVKM. Trimming shortened V by 8 bases and J by 8 bases, and 13 bases separated the two germline ends. The CDR3 spans 11 residues.

This chain connects TRBV15 to TRBJ1-1; D perhaps matches TRBD1 (6 bases). The ends were cut back, 8 bases at V and 2 bases at J, with 15 bases in the middle. Germline V gene lookup returns CDR1 LNHNV and CDR2 YYDKDF (reference sequence). This CDR3 spans 14 amino acids. CDR3 nucleotide sequence: TGTGCCACCCGCCGGGACAACTCTAACACTGAAGCTTTCTTT. Its translation: CATRRDNSNTEAFF.

CDR3 coding DNA: TGTGCCAGCAGCTTTGGCGCGGAATACGAGCAGTACTTC. It specifies CASSFGAEYEQYF. This rearrangement joins TRBV7-9 to TRBJ2-7; D call uncertain. This CDR3 contains 13 residues. V was pared by 3 bases and J by 4 bases, with 10 bases between. The germline V gene has CDR1 SEHNR and CDR2 FQNEAQ (reference sequence).

This rearrangement joins TRBV27 to TRBJ2-7, with 9 bases fitting TRBD2. Germline V CDR1 and CDR2: MNHEY, SMNVEV (reference sequence). V trimming: 3 bases; J trimming: 2 bases; junction bases outside the gene matches: 2. The CDR3 loop spans 14 amino acids. CDR3 bases: TGTGCCAGCAGTTTGGGCGGGAGGGCCTACGAGCAGTACTTC. Translating it yields CASSLGGRAYEQYF.

This clone was seen a handful of times. The chain is built from TRBV6-5 and TRBJ1-3; D not certain. The germline V and J ends were trimmed by 8 bases and 2 bases, with 16 bases remaining between them. The CDR3 sequence is 15 residues long. In germline, CDR1 is MNHEY, CDR2 SVGAGI. CDR3 sequence reads: CASGNGVAPGNTIYF. CDR3 sequence (DNA): TGTGCCAGCGGCAACGGGGTCGCGCCTGGAAACACCATATATTTT.

This chain connects TRBV6-5 to TRBJ2-7; D is possibly TRBD2 (5 bases). Germline V gives CDR1 MNHEY, CDR2 SVGAGI. Trimming removed 2 bases at V and 4 bases at J, with 12 bases between. The CDR3 consists of 14 residues. The CDR3 reads CASSYHGLIYEQYF. The CDR3 nucleotides read TGTGCCAGCAGTTACCATGGACTGATTTACGAGCAGTACTTC.